The 20 T cell receptor beta chains in this list originate from one sample, sequenced in a study of blood T cells in healthy people across ages. PCR was performed a second time for roughly 7 to 12 cycles using a sample-barcoded 5' primer and a J-beta primer mix. From the 5' RACE reads, TCRdb called clonotypes with MiXCR, one entry per CDR3 protein. The sample lists about 840,000 distinct CDR3 sequences, almost 30% occurring once. This sample also belongs to another study, concerning T cells of mothers and their children.

Input material: blood. The source is a woman aged 40 to 50 in good health.

This clonotype was picked up a small number of times. The gene calls are TRBV5-1 and TRBJ2-6; D is perhaps TRBD2 (6 bases). Trimming cost V 4 bases and J 2 bases, with 13 bases left between them. The CDR3 has 16 residues. The V gene's germline CDR1 is SGHRS and CDR2 YFSETQ. CDR3 region: CASSDGRRAGANVLTF. The CDR3 DNA reads TGCGCCAGCAGCGATGGTCGGAGGGCTGGGGCCAACGTCCTGACTTTC. The entire variable domain, with the rest obtained from reference TRBV5-1 and TRBJ2-6, is as follows: KAGVTQTPRYLIKTRGQQVTLSCSPISGHRSVSWYQQTPGQGLQFLFEYFSETQRNKGNFPGRFSGRQFSNSRSEMNVSTLELGDSALYLCASSDGRRAGANVLTFGAGSRLTVL.

V usage is TRBV29-1 and J usage is TRBJ2-3, with TRBD2 matching over 9 bases. J lost 3 bases, V lost 1 base, and 5 bases had no gene match. The germline CDR1 and CDR2 sequences are SQVTM and ANQGSEA. The CDR3 runs to 15 residues. The CDR3 DNA is TGCAGCGTTGAAGCGGCGGGGGGGCTGACAGATACGCAGTATTTT. Protein product: CSVEAAGGLTDTQYF.

As for this clonotype: Since a much larger clone is just one base distant, this may be a read error. This chain links TRBV6-6 with TRBJ2-5; 7 bases align to TRBD1. From germline, CDR1 is MNHNY and CDR2 SVGAGI (reference sequence). This CDR3 is 15 amino acids long. Trimming removed 4 bases from V and 4 bases from J; junction bases left unmatched: 9. The CDR3 DNA reads as TGTGCCAGCAGTTCAGGACAGGCCAGCCCAGAGACCCAGTACTTC. Encoded protein: CASSSGQASPETQYF.

On this clonotype: An end of the junction differs from the germline gene, which may be a read error. Here the CDR3 reads CASSQQRGKGKLFF. The DNA of the CDR3 is TGTGCTAGCAGCCAACAACGGGGAAAAGGGAAACTGTTTTTT. J is TRBJ1-4 and V is TRBV7-7; the D is unclear. CDR1 and CDR2 from the germline V gene are SSHAT and FNYEAQ (reference sequence). This CDR3 is built from 14 residues.

This clonotype was observed a handful of times. The rearrangement links TRBV7-3 to TRBJ2-3; 15 bases align to TRBD2. Per germline, CDR1 SGHTA and CDR2 FQGTGA. The length of the CDR3 is 15 residues. Losses at the gene ends were 0 bases for V and 9 bases for J; bases not matched to a gene: 1. CDR3 coding DNA: TGTGCCAGCAGCTTAACGGGGACTAGCGGGGGGACGCAGTATTTT. Translated, it gives CASSLTGTSGGTQYF. Using reference TRBV7-3 and TRBJ2-3 for the parts outside the CDR3, the full variable domain is GAGVSQTPSNKVTEKGKYVELRCDPISGHTALYWYRQSLGQGPEFLIYFQGTGAADDSGLPNDRFFAVRPEGSVSTLKIQRTERGDSAVYLCASSLTGTSGGTQYFGPGTRLTVL.

The chain links TRBV6-1 to TRBJ2-7, with a possible D match to TRBD2 (5 bases). Germline values: CDR1 MNHNS, CDR2 SASEGT. This CDR3 region has 14 residues. V lost 1 base and J 5 bases, leaving 12 bases between the germline ends. CDR3: CASSEDTGSDEQYF. Here the CDR3 DNA reads TGTGCCAGCAGTGAAGATACGGGGTCAGACGAGCAGTACTTC.

V usage is TRBV7-2 and J usage is TRBJ2-3; the match to TRBD2 covers 8 bases. The V gene's germline CDR1 is SGHTA and CDR2 FQGNSA. This CDR3 comprises 17 residues. Losses at the gene ends were 4 bases for V and 5 bases for J; bases not matched to a gene: 14. The CDR3 coding sequence is TGTGCCAGCAGCTCCCTACCTGGGGAGACTAGCGAAGATACGCAGTATTTT. Encoded protein: CASSSLPGETSEDTQYF.

This clonotype was counted ten times or more. The genes are TRBV29-1 and TRBJ2-1; tentative D call: TRBD2 (6 bases). Trimming removed 3 bases from V and 0 bases from J, with 9 bases in between. Germline CDR1 SQVTM, CDR2 ANQGSEA. This CDR3 contains 14 residues. For the CDR3, the DNA is TGCAGCGTTGACGCGGGGACCTCCTACAATGAGCAGTTCTTC. Protein product: CSVDAGTSYNEQFF.

The chain has TRBV5-1 and TRBJ2-1; perhaps D is TRBD1 or TRBD2 (5 bases each). V gave up 0 bases and J gave up 6 bases, with 13 bases separating them. The CDR3 covers 15 residues. Germline V CDR1 and CDR2: SGHRS, YFSETQ. CDR3: CASSLDGALANEQFF. The CDR3 DNA follows: TGCGCCAGCAGCTTGGACGGGGCGCTCGCCAATGAGCAGTTCTTC.

This clonotype appeared a few times. J is TRBJ1-2 and V is TRBV20-1; D is unresolved. Germline V gives CDR1 DFQATT, CDR2 SNEGSKA (reference sequence). Trimming pared 4 bases from V and 8 bases from J, leaving 20 bases between. The CDR3 loop spans 14 amino acids. The CDR3: CSATEPASIVGYTF. In DNA, the CDR3 is TGCAGTGCTACCGAGCCCGCGTCCATCGTGGGCTACACCTTC.

This clonotype was seen a handful of times. The V call is TRBV20-1, the J call TRBJ2-7; D uncertain. Trimming took off 2 bases at V and 2 bases at J, with 10 bases between the two ends. CDR3 length equals 13 residues. CDR1 is DFQATT, CDR2 SNEGSKA, per germline (reference sequence). In DNA form, the CDR3 reads TGCAGTGCTAGATCGGTGTCCCCCTACGAGCAGTACTTC. It yields the protein CSARSVSPYEQYF.

This clonotype was counted ten times or more. J is TRBJ2-1 and V is TRBV20-1, with TRBD2 identical over 8 bases. Trimming took 3 bases from V and 0 from J; bases not matched to a gene: 4. CDR3 length equals 15 residues. CDR1 is DFQATT and CDR2 is SNEGSKA in the germline V gene (reference sequence). The DNA for the CDR3 is TGCAGTGCTAGGGCACTAGCGGACTCCTACAATGAGCAGTTCTTC. Encoded protein: CSARALADSYNEQFF.

The chain uses TRBV28 and TRBJ2-1; a possible D gene is TRBD2 (6 bases). V was trimmed by 8 bases and J by 0 bases, leaving 17 bases between them. Germline CDR1 and CDR2: MDHEN and SYDVKM. The CDR3 consists of 16 residues. CDR3 sequence (DNA): TGTGCCAGCTGCTCCCTGGGACTCCTCTCCTACAATGAGCAGTTCTTC. Translation gives CASCSLGLLSYNEQFF.

This chain joins TRBV12-3 or TRBV12-4 and TRBJ2-1, with D perhaps assigned TRBD1 or TRBD2 (6 bases each). V dropped 11 bases and J dropped 10 bases, with 15 bases sitting between them. CDR3 size: 11 residues. The CDR3 region is CAATMGGEQFF. The CDR3 nucleotides are TGTGCCGCAACGATGGGGGGCGAGCAGTTCTTC.

There are many counts of this clonotype. The V and J genes are TRBV18 and TRBJ2-1; 9 nucleotides agree with TRBD2. The V segment lost 5 bases and the J segment 4 bases; nucleotides outside the gene matches: 3. The CDR3 loop spans 14 amino acids. Per the germline V gene, CDR1 is KGHSH and CDR2 is LQKENI. The DNA of the CDR3 is TGTGCCAGCTCAGCTAGCGGGACGTACAATGAGCAGTTCTTC. Protein sequence: CASSASGTYNEQFF.

The rearrangement uses TRBV7-2 and TRBJ2-3; 11 positions match TRBD2. V trimming: 6 bases; J trimming: 5 bases; junction bases outside the gene matches: 7. Germline V gene data show CDR1 as SGHTA and CDR2 as FQGNSA. The CDR3 is made up of 15 amino acids. CDR3 protein: CASSNLAGGRDTQYF. The CDR3 nucleotides read TGTGCCAGCAGTAACCTAGCGGGGGGAAGAGATACGCAGTATTTT. The entire variable domain, with the rest obtained from reference TRBV7-2 and TRBJ2-3, is as follows: GAGVSQSPSNKVTEKGKDVELRCDPISGHTALYWYRQSLGQGLEFLIYFQGNSAPDKSGLPSDRFSAERTGGSVSTLTIQRTQQEDSAVYLCASSNLAGGRDTQYFGPGTRLTVL.

This clonotype turned up a few times. The chain has TRBV7-9 and TRBJ2-2; TRBD1 might be the D (6 bases). V lost 5 bases, J lost 1 base, and 11 bases lay in between. Germline-derived CDR1 and CDR2 are SEHNR and FQNEAQ (reference sequence). There are 15 residues in the CDR3. The CDR3 DNA sequence: TGTGCCAGCAGCGTACAGGGAAAGAACACCGGGGAGCTGTTTTTT. Translating gives CASSVQGKNTGELFF.

This clonotype was seen repeatedly, ten times or more. CDR3 in amino acids: CAISPSGGIKGTQYF. CDR3 in DNA: TGTGCCATCAGTCCTAGCGGGGGGATCAAGGGGACGCAGTATTTT. The chain combines TRBV10-3 with TRBJ2-3; 11 bases fit TRBD2. The V segment lost 5 bases and the J segment 9 bases; nucleotides outside the gene matches: 10. CDR1 is ENHRY, CDR2 SYGVKD, per germline. CDR3 length equals 15 residues.

This clonotype was found a few times. The chain links TRBV20-1 to TRBJ2-3; possible D gene TRBD1, 6 bases. In germline, CDR1 is DFQATT, CDR2 SNEGSKA (reference sequence). V dropped 0 bases and J dropped 0 bases, with 16 bases sitting between them. The CDR3 is made up of 17 amino acids. The CDR3: CSARDFPKQGSTDTQYF. In DNA form, the CDR3 reads TGCAGTGCTAGAGATTTTCCCAAACAGGGAAGCACAGATACGCAGTATTTT.

The rearrangement joins TRBV27 to TRBJ1-1; no definite D call. The germline V gene encodes CDR1 MNHEY and CDR2 SMNVEV (reference sequence). This CDR3 has 15 amino acids. Trimming left V 6 bases short and J 5 bases short, with 19 bases between. The CDR3 here is CASSLTGRVGTEAFF. The CDR3 nucleotides read TGTGCCAGCAGCCTTACCGGTAGGGTAGGGACTGAAGCTTTCTTT.